The present T cell receptor beta chain was sequenced within a study of blood T cell repertoires in COVID-19. The CDR3 consists of 13 residues. The V and J ends lost 10 bases and 4 bases respectively, with 15 bases between them. From germline, CDR1 is SNHLY and CDR2 FYNNEI. Profiling relied on immunoSEQ multiplex PCR, and the TCRdb table lists in-frame clones only, not all of them. This table has some 250,000 clones, around 80% appearing once. The sample was peripheral blood. The chain uses TRBV2 and TRBJ2-3, with D tentatively TRBD2 (5 bases). The clonotype was recovered from a middle-aged man with acute or convalescent COVID-19. The CDR3 nucleotides read TGTGCCACCAGGAGCGGTGAGGCAGATACGCAGTATTTT. Its translation is CATRSGEADTQYF.